The source of this T cell receptor beta chain is a study of beta chain features in type 1 diabetes. Every isolated RNA sample was fully reverse transcribed, so sequencing captured expressed TCRB transcripts. Using immunoSEQ multiplex PCR, the repertoire was profiled, and TCRdb retains in-frame clones only, with some absent. Seen here are approximately 380,000 clones, more than 13% observed once, and the top ten hold under 0.02%. Stem cell-like memory, regulatory, central memory and naive CD4+ cells were sorted via CD45RO/CCR7/CD25/CD127/CD95/CD27. Germline V gene lookup returns CDR1 MNHEY and CDR2 SMNVEV (reference sequence). The CDR3 consists of 15 residues. Germline trimming cut 5 bases from V and 1 base from J; bases unmatched to any gene: 6.

The specimen sequenced was naive CD4+ T cells from blood. This TCR was recovered from a woman younger than 35 in good health. This rearrangement joins TRBV27 to TRBJ2-7, with 9 nucleotides matching TRBD1. The CDR3, as DNA: TGTGCCAGCAGTCCTCCGGGACAGGGATCCTACGAGCAGTACTTC. Amino acid sequence: CASSPPGQGSYEQYF.